The 10 T cell receptor beta chains below come from one sample, sequenced in a study of monozygotic twins with inflammatory bowel disease. TCRdb reanalyzed the 5' RACE reads and collapses them to one entry per CDR3 protein, without DNA. In all, the sample yields about 110,000 distinct CDR3 sequences. Sequenced sample: blood. These receptor sequences come from a human donor with ulcerative colitis or Crohn's disease, or a healthy co-twin of an affected twin (not recorded which).

The chain couples TRBV5-1 to TRBJ2-1. Germline V lookup: CDR1 SGHRS, CDR2 YFSETQ. The CDR3 spans 13 residues. CDR3 sequence: CASSLIADNEQFF.

The chain joins TRBV5-1 to TRBJ1-1; TCRdb names TRBD1, which stays unverified in the absence of DNA. CDR1 SGHRS and CDR2 YFSETQ come from the germline V gene. The CDR3 length is 14 residues. CDR3 region: CASSLDRGNTEAFF.

The CDR3 here is CASSVGTSGNNEQFF. V is TRBV5-1 and J is TRBJ2-1; TCRdb designates TRBD2, a call that cannot be tested without DNA. CDR3 length equals 15 residues. Germline assignment: CDR1 SGHRS and CDR2 YFSETQ.

The chain couples TRBV5-1 to TRBJ2-5; the TRBD1 assignment by TCRdb is unverifiable without DNA. This CDR3 is built from 14 residues. Germline CDR1 reads SGHRS; CDR2 reads YFSETQ. The CDR3: CASTLQGVEETQYF.

This chain connects TRBV5-1 to TRBJ1-1; TCRdb returns TRBD1, unconfirmable since there is no DNA. The CDR3 covers 13 residues. Germline V lookup: CDR1 SGHRS, CDR2 YFSETQ. The chain's CDR3 is CASSRVQGTEAFF.

This sequence joins TRBV7-9 and TRBJ2-1. Germline V lookup: CDR1 SEHNR, CDR2 FQNEAQ (reference sequence). CDR3 length: 15 residues. The CDR3 here is CASSGKSISPNEQFF.

This chain links TRBV7-3 with TRBJ2-2; TCRdb calls TRBD2, which cannot be checked without DNA. The CDR3 sequence is 18 residues long. Germline CDR1 and CDR2: SGHTA and FQGTGA. The CDR3 is CASSFDPGLAGGTGELFF.

The chain couples TRBV5-1 to TRBJ2-7; checking the TCRdb D call of TRBD1 is not possible without DNA. The length of the CDR3 is 15 residues. The germline CDR1 and CDR2 sequences are SGHRS and YFSETQ. The CDR3 spells CASSLVGQVGYEQYF.

The chain carries TRBV12-3 or TRBV12-4 and TRBJ2-7; TCRdb picks TRBD1, but there is no DNA to check that call. The CDR3 covers 13 residues. The CDR3 loop reads CASQRGASYEQYF.

The chain employs TRBV15 and TRBJ1-5; TCRdb designates TRBD1, a call that cannot be tested without DNA. CDR3 length: 12 residues. CDR1 LNHNV and CDR2 YYDKDF come from the germline V gene (reference sequence). The chain's CDR3 is CATSRGAQPQHF.